The 20 T cell receptor beta chains below were found in one sample sequenced in a study of T cell clones after liver transplantation. Libraries were prepared by immunoSEQ multiplex PCR; TCRdb keeps only in-frame clonotypes and omits some of them. The sample lists tens of thousands of clones; about 73% were seen once. The input for sequencing was CD4+ T cells from blood, taken at the roughly 15-month timepoint. These receptors were collected from a human patient who received a liver transplant. Among the T cells, some may be from the graft donor.

This chain links TRBV5-8 with TRBJ2-7; TRBD2 aligns across 8 bases. The trim removed 4 bases at V and 6 bases at J, leaving 12 bases unmatched. Germline loops: CDR1 SGHTS, CDR2 YDEGEE. The CDR3 length is 15 residues. The CDR3 DNA sequence: TGTGCCAGCAGCCAACGGGAGGGCCAGCCCGGCGAGCAGTACGTC. Its protein is CASSQREGQPGEQYV.

The gene calls are TRBV19 and TRBJ2-5; D remains ambiguous. CDR3 length: 13 amino acids. Germline V lookup: CDR1 LNHDA, CDR2 SQIVND (reference sequence). V shed 3 bases and J shed 3 bases, with 8 bases lying between them. For the CDR3, the DNA is TGTGCCAGTAGTATGCGACTGAAAGAGACCCAGTACTTC. Its protein is CASSMRLKETQYF.

The rearrangement joins TRBV14 to TRBJ2-7; TRBD2 matches 8 bases. V shed 8 bases, J shed 2 bases, and the junction held 17 bases outside the gene matches. CDR1 is SGHDN, CDR2 FVKESK, per germline. This CDR3 comprises 17 residues. CDR3 residues: CASDGQREYPIPYEQYV. The CDR3 DNA follows: TGTGCCAGCGACGGCCAGCGGGAGTACCCCATTCCCTACGAGCAGTACGTC.

The chain has TRBV5-4 and TRBJ2-3, with 11 bases matching TRBD2. The CDR3 has 15 amino acids. The germline V gene has CDR1 SGHNT and CDR2 YYREEE (reference sequence). The ends lost 2 bases at V and 5 bases at J; junction bases unmatched: 4. DNA for the CDR3: TGTGCCAGCAGCTTTAGCGGGGGGGCGATAGATACGCAGTATTTT. This codes for CASSFSGGAIDTQYF.

J is TRBJ1-2 and V is TRBV30; D is possibly TRBD1 (6 bases). The CDR3 length is 11 residues. Germline-derived CDR1 and CDR2 are GTSNPN and SVGIG (reference sequence). V shed 4 bases and J shed 5 bases, with 8 bases lying between them. Here the CDR3 reads CAWTQGYGYTF. The CDR3 bases are TGTGCCTGGACCCAGGGGTATGGCTACACCTTC.

V is TRBV7-8 and J is TRBJ2-6, with D possibly being TRBD1 (7 bases). V lost 2 bases and J 2 bases, leaving 10 bases between the germline ends. CDR3 length: 16 amino acids. Germline loops: CDR1 SGHVS, CDR2 FQNEAQ. CDR3 sequence (DNA): TGTGCCAGCAGCTTACAGGGGGGAACTGGGGCCAACGTCCTGACTTTC. This gives the protein CASSLQGGTGANVLTF.

This chain joins TRBV4-2 and TRBJ1-3; 10 bases line up with TRBD1. Germline loops: CDR1 LGHNA, CDR2 YNFKEQ. V shed 4 bases, J shed 0 bases, and the junction held 6 bases outside the gene matches. The CDR3 is made up of 17 amino acids. In DNA, the CDR3 is TGTGCCAGCAGCCTCCGGGACAGGGGCCTCTCTGGAAACACCATATATTTT. Translation: CASSLRDRGLSGNTIYF.

This chain links TRBV5-1 with TRBJ2-7; 10 bases are a match to TRBD2. CDR3 length: 14 residues. V was clipped by 5 bases and J by 6 bases; unmatched bases: 8. Germline CDR1 is SGHRS and CDR2 is YFSETQ. This CDR3 is CASSLAGASGEQYF. CDR3 bases: TGCGCCAGCAGTCTAGCGGGGGCCTCAGGCGAGCAGTACTTC.

The chain couples TRBV4-1 to TRBJ1-2; possible D gene TRBD1, 6 bases. The CDR3 consists of 16 residues. V lost 0 bases to trimming and J lost 5 bases, with 16 bases between them. Per germline, CDR1 MGHRA and CDR2 YSYEKL. CDR3 amino acids: CASSQESTGRQYGYTF. The CDR3 DNA sequence: TGCGCCAGCAGCCAAGAATCTACAGGGCGGCAATATGGCTACACCTTC.

J is TRBJ2-5 and V is TRBV5-6, with 12 bases that match TRBD1. With 4 bases clipped from V and 5 bases from J, the junction kept 9 bases outside the gene matches. Germline V gene lookup returns CDR1 SGHDT and CDR2 YYEEEE. This CDR3 has 16 amino acids. The CDR3 DNA reads TGTGCCAGCAGCATCCCCGGGACAGGGGGCTTGGAGACCCAGTACTTC. It encodes CASSIPGTGGLETQYF.

V usage is TRBV4-1 and J usage is TRBJ2-3; no clear D. From germline, CDR1 is MGHRA and CDR2 YSYEKL. With 0 bases removed from V and 1 base from J, the gap between germline ends came to 11 bases. The CDR3 spans 16 residues. CDR3 nucleotides: TGCGCCAGCAGCCAAGAGGGCAGCTCCCGCACAGATACGCAGTATTTT. It encodes CASSQEGSSRTDTQYF.

This clone showed up just once. The rearrangement uses TRBV11-2 and TRBJ2-3; no definite D call. V lost 0 bases and J 0 bases, leaving 10 bases between the germline ends. CDR1 is SGHAT, CDR2 FQNNGV, per germline. The CDR3 loop spans 16 amino acids. CDR3 amino acids: CASSLDSQTSTDTQYF. CDR3 coding DNA: TGTGCCAGCAGCTTAGATTCCCAGACTAGCACAGATACGCAGTATTTT.

The chain carries TRBV19 and TRBJ1-5; tentative D call: TRBD1 (5 bases). The CDR3 consists of 12 residues. V lost 4 bases and J lost 7, with 8 bases in between. The germline gives CDR1 LNHDA, CDR2 SQIVND (reference sequence). CDR3 region: CASSKQAQPQHF. CDR3 sequence (DNA): TGTGCCAGTAGTAAACAGGCCCAGCCCCAGCATTTT.

This sequence joins TRBV7-2 and TRBJ2-2; unclear D gene. Trimming took 5 bases from V and 5 from J, leaving 9 bases between them. CDR1 is SGHTA, CDR2 FQGNSA, per germline. The CDR3 length is 13 residues. CDR3 amino acids: CASSHTRTGELFF. The CDR3 DNA sequence: TGTGCCAGCAGCCACACAAGGACCGGGGAGCTGTTTTTT.

In DNA, the CDR3 is TGTGCCTGGAGTAGGACAGGGGTTGATGGCTACACCTTC. It is translated as CAWSRTGVDGYTF. The chain employs TRBV30 and TRBJ1-2; the match to TRBD1 covers 9 bases. The ends lost 2 bases at V and 6 bases at J; junction bases unmatched: 4. The CDR3 sequence is 13 residues long. From germline, CDR1 is GTSNPN and CDR2 SVGIG (reference sequence).

V usage is TRBV5-5 and J usage is TRBJ1-4; 8 bases match TRBD1. The V gene's germline CDR1 is SGHKS and CDR2 YYEKEE (reference sequence). J gave up 2 bases and V 3 bases, and 6 bases lay outside the gene matches. The CDR3 spans 16 residues. CDR3 region: CASSYGQGGTNEKLFF. For the CDR3, the DNA is TGTGCCAGCAGCTATGGACAGGGAGGCACTAATGAAAAACTGTTTTTT.

The gene calls are TRBV28 and TRBJ1-5, with D possibly matching TRBD1 (6 bases). Germline loops: CDR1 MDHEN, CDR2 SYDVKM. This CDR3 is 16 amino acids long. Trimming shortened V by 6 bases and J by 5 bases, and 20 bases separated the two germline ends. The CDR3 sequence: CASSRIGGAKHQPQHF. The CDR3 bases are TGTGCCAGCAGCCGAATCGGGGGCGCGAAGCATCAGCCCCAGCATTTT.

The rearrangement uses TRBV7-2 and TRBJ2-5; TRBD2 might be the D (6 bases). V shed 5 bases and J shed 4 bases, with 14 bases lying between them. Germline V gives CDR1 SGHTA, CDR2 FQGNSA. The CDR3 loop spans 14 amino acids. CDR3 region: CASSQGGAGETQYF. Here the CDR3 DNA reads TGTGCCAGCAGCCAGGGCGGGGCGGGAGAGACCCAGTACTTC.

This clone was seen a few times. The chain links TRBV18 to TRBJ2-3, with 7 nucleotides matching TRBD2. Germline V gene sequence: CDR1 KGHSH, CDR2 LQKENI. V was pared by 6 bases and J by 4 bases, with 13 bases of the junction left unmatched. The CDR3 totals 16 residues. The CDR3 protein is CASSPEQGGRPDTQYF. CDR3 nucleotides: TGTGCCAGCTCGCCGGAGCAGGGAGGGAGACCAGATACGCAGTATTTT.

Comments on this clone: Other DNA sequences in this specimen translate into the identical CDR3. The CDR3 DNA is TGCGCCAGCAGCTTGGGTGGGGGCAACTTCTATGGCTACACCTTC. Residues: CASSLGGGNFYGYTF. The rearrangement uses TRBV5-1 and TRBJ1-2, with D tentatively TRBD1 (6 bases). Germline values: CDR1 SGHRS, CDR2 YFSETQ. Trimming took 0 bases from V and 4 from J, leaving 13 bases between them. This CDR3 has 15 residues.